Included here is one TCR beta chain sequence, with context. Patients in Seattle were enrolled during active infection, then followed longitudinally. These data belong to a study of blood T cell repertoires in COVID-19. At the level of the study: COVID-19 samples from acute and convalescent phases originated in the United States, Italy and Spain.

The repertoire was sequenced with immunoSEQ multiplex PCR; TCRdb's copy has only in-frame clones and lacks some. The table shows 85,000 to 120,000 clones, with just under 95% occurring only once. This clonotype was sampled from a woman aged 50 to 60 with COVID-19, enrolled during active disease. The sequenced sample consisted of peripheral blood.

CDR3: CASSVKGPGTGELFF. The CDR3 DNA reads TGTGCCAGCAGCGTAAAGGGGCCGGGCACCGGGGAGCTGTTTTTT. The chain uses TRBV9 and TRBJ2-2; D is perhaps TRBD1 (5 bases). Trimming removed 1 base at V and 4 bases at J, with 11 bases between. The CDR3 is made up of 15 amino acids. The V gene's germline CDR1 is SGDLS and CDR2 YYNGEE.